This TCR beta chain was observed in a study of blood T cell repertoires in COVID-19. In the study overall: Whether acute or convalescent, the COVID-19 samples came from the United States, Italy and Spain. In each case, the material was cDNA or gDNA derived from T cells, B-cell-depleted T cells, or PBMCs.

V dropped 6 bases and J dropped 5 bases, with 22 bases sitting between them. The length of the CDR3 is 16 residues. Per the germline V gene, CDR1 is SNHLY and CDR2 is FYNNEI. Authors' processing steps: It was from reference gene primer amplification that nucleated cell counts were estimated. Sequencing used immunoSEQ multiplex PCR; TCRdb keeps in-frame clones, though not all of them. Clonal size and the V and J genes are those of that table, whereas D and trimming came from the DNA. The table has about 49,000 clones, 65% to 90% seen once. This receptor was identified in a woman between 55 and 75 years old with acute or convalescent COVID-19. The J gene is TRBJ1-2, the V gene TRBV2, with no clear D. The sequencing input was peripheral blood. CDR3 coding DNA: TGTGCCAGCAGCCCAACCCATGAACTCCGCACTTATGGCTACACCTTC. It is translated as CASSPTHELRTYGYTF.